This T cell receptor (beta chain) was profiled in a study of CD8 T cells in ankylosing spondylitis. The CDR3 extends over 15 amino acids. Trimming took 3 bases from V and 4 from J; bases not matched to a gene: 6. A quantitative 5'-RACE method, one with molecular barcodes, was used to make TCR beta libraries. TCRdb reprocessed the 5' RACE reads via MiXCR and lists one record per CDR3 protein. The sample gives over 60,000 distinct CDR3 sequences, about 5.4% of which show up once; around 2.2% is in the top ten. This clonotype was counted many times. As yet, its antigen is unknown. Study-level points and caveats: A CD8+ phenotype characterized the disease-linked clones, which were relatively rare in peripheral blood. Disease-linked clones were reportedly significantly enriched in matched ankylosing spondylitis synovial fluid.

The V call is TRBV12-3 or TRBV12-4, the J call TRBJ2-5; 9 bases map to TRBD1. Sequencing was performed on blood, either unsorted or a sorted T cell fraction (not recorded which). The receptor was derived from a male donor with ankylosing spondylitis or in good health (not recorded which). CDR3 sequence reads: CASSLDPDRGETQYF. In DNA form, the CDR3 reads TGTGCCAGCAGTTTGGACCCGGACAGGGGAGAGACCCAGTACTTC.